Included here is one T cell receptor beta chain sequence, with context. Its specificity is not known. The entry originates in a study of shared clonotypes between healthy human individuals. Donors were Caucasian adults residing in Nashville, Tennessee, USA. The protocol was immunoSEQ multiplex PCR, while the TCRdb copy is restricted to in-frame clones and leaves out a portion. Among around 500,000 clones listed, around 85% were seen once. Study outcomes and limitations: Clonotype sharing levels among donors were expected to vary with sequencing depth.

V lost 4 bases to trimming and J lost 5 bases, with 17 bases between them. This CDR3 is 16 amino acids long. Germline V gene sequence: CDR1 LGHNA, CDR2 YNFKEQ. Sequencing used PBMCs. V is TRBV4-2 and J is TRBJ1-4, with D possibly matching TRBD1 (6 bases). The receptor was derived from a middle-aged woman in good health. Some clones in this sample may be carry-over from other donors' samples. In DNA, the CDR3 is TGTGCCAGCAGCCCCCGAGCAGGGGAAGGGAATGAAAAACTGTTTTTT. This gives the protein CASSPRAGEGNEKLFF.